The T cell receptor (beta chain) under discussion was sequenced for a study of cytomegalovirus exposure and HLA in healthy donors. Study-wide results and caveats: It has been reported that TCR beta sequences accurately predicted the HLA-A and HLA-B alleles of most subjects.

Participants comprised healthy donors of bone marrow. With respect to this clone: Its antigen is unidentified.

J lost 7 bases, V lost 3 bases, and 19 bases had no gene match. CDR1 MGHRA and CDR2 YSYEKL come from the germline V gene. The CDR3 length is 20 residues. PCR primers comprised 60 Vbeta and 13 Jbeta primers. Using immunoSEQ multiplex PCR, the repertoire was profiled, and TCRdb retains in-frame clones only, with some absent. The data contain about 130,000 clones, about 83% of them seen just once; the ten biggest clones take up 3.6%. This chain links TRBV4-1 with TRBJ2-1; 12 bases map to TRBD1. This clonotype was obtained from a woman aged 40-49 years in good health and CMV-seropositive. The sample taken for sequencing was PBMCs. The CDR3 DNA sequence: TGCGCCAGCAGCCAGGCCGGGACAGGGGGCAAAACGGGAGGATTGAATGAGCAGTTCTTC. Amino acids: CASSQAGTGGKTGGLNEQFF.